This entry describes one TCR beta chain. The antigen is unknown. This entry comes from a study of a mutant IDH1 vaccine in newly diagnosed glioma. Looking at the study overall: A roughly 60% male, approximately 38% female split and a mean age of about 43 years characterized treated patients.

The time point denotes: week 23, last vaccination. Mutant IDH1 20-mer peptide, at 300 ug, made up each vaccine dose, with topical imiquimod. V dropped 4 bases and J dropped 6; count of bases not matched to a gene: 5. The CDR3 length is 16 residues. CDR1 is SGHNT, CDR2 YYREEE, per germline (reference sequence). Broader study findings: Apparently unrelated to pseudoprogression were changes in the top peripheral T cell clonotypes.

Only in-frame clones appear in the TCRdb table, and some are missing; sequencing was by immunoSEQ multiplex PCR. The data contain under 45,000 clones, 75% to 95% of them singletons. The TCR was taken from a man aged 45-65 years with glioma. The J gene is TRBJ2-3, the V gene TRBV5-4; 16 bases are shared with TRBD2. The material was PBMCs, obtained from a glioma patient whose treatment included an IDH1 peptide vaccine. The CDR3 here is CASSRGLAGGRDTQYF. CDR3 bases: TGTGCCAGCAGCAGGGGACTAGCGGGGGGGCGGGATACGCAGTATTTT. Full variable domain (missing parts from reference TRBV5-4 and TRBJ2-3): ETGVTQSPTHLIKTRGQQVTLRCSSQSGHNTVSWYQQALGQGPQFIFQYYREEENGRGNFPPRFSGLQFPNYSSELNVNALELDDSALYLCASSRGLAGGRDTQYFGPGTRLTVL.